This T cell receptor (beta chain) is drawn from a study of Ad26.COV2.S vaccination and SARS-CoV-2 variants. Study-level background: Intramuscular Ad26.COV2.S at 5x10^10 or 1x10^11 viral particles.

Note on this clone: Its antigen is currently unknown.

The CDR3 spans 13 residues. Trimming shortened V by 4 bases and J by 5 bases, and 11 bases separated the two germline ends. The germline V gene encodes CDR1 LNHDA and CDR2 SQIVND (reference sequence). Study-wide results and caveats: The study found higher spike-specific TCR breadth in vaccine than placebo recipients.

The treatment is: some 20 received Ad26.COV2.S at low or high dose, single or two shots; several received placebo; per-sample allocation not given. Specimens were obtained on day 63 following the first vaccine or placebo injection. As its vector, the vaccine had Ad26, which expressed Wuhan-strain SARS-CoV-2 spike. Profiling relied on immunoSEQ multiplex PCR, and the TCRdb table lists in-frame clones only, not all of them. Of approximately 300,000 clones listed, about 86% are singletons. J is TRBJ1-2 and V is TRBV19; D ambiguous. The specimen comprised peripheral blood, sampled in a trial of Ad26.COV2.S vaccine versus placebo. This clonotype was obtained from a person aged 18-60 years who received the Ad26.COV2.S COVID-19 vaccine or a placebo. The CDR3 coding sequence is TGTGCCAGTAGTACGGCGTTTCGGTATGGCTACACCTTC. Amino acids: CASSTAFRYGYTF.